This T cell receptor beta chain is drawn from a study of T cells in Graves' hyperthyroidism and ophthalmopathy. Regarding the study as a whole: Most thyroid clonotypes expanded above 0.001 appeared in blood too.

Trimming pared 4 bases from V and 4 bases from J, leaving 10 bases between. The CDR3 consists of 13 residues. CDR1 and CDR2 (germline): SGHTA, FQGTGA. No progression to ophthalmopathy during 18 months of follow-up defined stable disease. What was amplified from RNA transcripts were TCR beta CDR3 regions. During a first-round RT-PCR of the TCR CDR3, the HTBI primer set was used. TCRdb called the multiplex PCR reads again in MiXCR, with one record for every CDR3 protein. The sample consists of roughly 330,000 distinct CDR3 sequences, around a sixth of them appearing once. For this clonotype: Its antigen is not identified.

The J gene is TRBJ1-1, the V gene TRBV7-3, with no clear D. The TCR sequence derives from a young man with Graves' hyperthyroidism. The specimen was blood. The CDR3 DNA reads TGTGCCAGCAGCTCTCAGGTGGGCACTGAAGCTTTCTTT. It encodes CASSSQVGTEAFF.